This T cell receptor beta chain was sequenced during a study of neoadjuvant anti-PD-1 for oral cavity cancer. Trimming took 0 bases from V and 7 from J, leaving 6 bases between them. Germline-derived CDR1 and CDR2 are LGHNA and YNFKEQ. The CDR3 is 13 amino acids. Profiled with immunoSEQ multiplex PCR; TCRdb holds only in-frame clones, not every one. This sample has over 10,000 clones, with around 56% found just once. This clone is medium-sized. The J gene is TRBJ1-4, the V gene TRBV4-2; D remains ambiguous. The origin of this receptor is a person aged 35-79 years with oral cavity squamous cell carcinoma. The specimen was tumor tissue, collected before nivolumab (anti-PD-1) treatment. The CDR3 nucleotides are TGTGCCAGCAGCCAAGAATTGGGTGAAAAACTGTTTTTT. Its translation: CASSQELGEKLFF.